A single sample is the source of the 10 T cell receptor beta chains below, sequenced in a study of cytotoxic CD8 clonotypes in ibrutinib-treated CLL. Method: immunoSEQ multiplex PCR; TCRdb's copy keeps in-frame clones and lacks some. The sample consists of about 130,000 clones, 79% of them appearing once. This material consisted of PBMCs, taken after 12 months of ibrutinib treatment. Every receptor here comes from a human donor with chronic lymphocytic leukemia.

In its sample, this clone was seen once. The V call is TRBV11-2, the J call TRBJ2-4; D not resolved. V lost 7 bases, J lost 5 bases, and 3 bases lay in between. Per germline, CDR1 SGHAT and CDR2 FQNNGV. CDR3 length equals 10 residues. DNA of the CDR3: TGTGCCAGCAAACAAAACATTCAGTACTTC. Residues: CASKQNIQYF.

V usage is TRBV27 and J usage is TRBJ2-6, with D perhaps matching TRBD1 (5 bases). Trimming took off 3 bases at V and 0 bases at J, with 15 bases between the two ends. The CDR3 length is 18 residues. Germline assignment: CDR1 MNHEY and CDR2 SMNVEV (reference sequence). Here the CDR3 DNA reads TGTGCCAGCAGTTTTTACAGGTTCCCTCGCTCTGGGGCCAACGTCCTGACTTTC. This gives the protein CASSFYRFPRSGANVLTF.

V is TRBV18 and J is TRBJ1-3; 9 bases match TRBD1. V lost 7 bases to trimming and J lost 2 bases; unmatched junction nucleotides: 6. Per the germline V gene, CDR1 is KGHSH and CDR2 is LQKENI. The CDR3 extends over 15 amino acids. DNA for the CDR3: TGTGCCAGCTTCCCCGGGACAGGGACTGGAAACACCATATATTTT. This encodes CASFPGTGTGNTIYF.

The gene calls are TRBV18 and TRBJ2-7, with 9 nucleotides matching TRBD1. V lost 3 bases, J lost 4 bases, and 4 bases stayed unmatched. The CDR3 has 14 amino acids. CDR1 KGHSH and CDR2 LQKENI come from the germline V gene. As DNA, the CDR3 is TGTGCCAGCTCACCGCAGGGACAGGGATACGAGCAGTACTTC. It encodes CASSPQGQGYEQYF.

This rearrangement joins TRBV6-5 to TRBJ1-1; D is undetermined. The V end was cut by 6 bases, the J end by 6 bases, with 20 bases between. Germline lookup yields CDR1 MNHEY and CDR2 SVGAGI. This CDR3 has 15 amino acids. The DNA of the CDR3 is TGTGCCAGCAGCCGGACGGTCCATTGGCGTGCTGAAGCTTTCTTT. It translates to CASSRTVHWRAEAFF.

V usage is TRBV6-6 and J usage is TRBJ1-6; D unresolved. The CDR3 is made up of 14 amino acids. Germline V gene lookup returns CDR1 MNHNY and CDR2 SVGAGI (reference sequence). Trimming took off 2 bases at V and 7 bases at J, with 9 bases between the two ends. CDR3 sequence: CASSYGEQNSPLHF. The DNA for the CDR3 is TGTGCCAGCAGTTACGGGGAACAGAATTCACCCCTCCACTTT.

The V gene is TRBV4-3, the J gene TRBJ1-5; D remains unclear. Germline V gene lookup returns CDR1 LGHNA and CDR2 YSLEER. The CDR3 is made up of 14 amino acids. V gave up 6 bases and J gave up 0 bases, with 9 bases separating them. CDR3 amino acids: CASSRDYSNQPQHF. In DNA, the CDR3 is TGCGCCAGCAGTCGTGATTATAGCAATCAGCCCCAGCATTTT.

This chain links TRBV4-2 with TRBJ2-6, with 10 bases that match TRBD1. CDR1 is LGHNA and CDR2 is YNFKEQ in the germline V gene. CDR3 size: 19 residues. V lost 4 bases and J lost 1; bases outside the gene matches: 10. CDR3 DNA: TGTGCCAGCAGCCCAGCGGGACAGGGGCCGGGTTCTGGGGCCAACGTCCTGACTTTC. This gives the protein CASSPAGQGPGSGANVLTF.

This rearrangement joins TRBV27 to TRBJ2-7; D gene unclear. Trimming pared 10 bases from V and 4 bases from J, leaving 11 bases between. CDR3 length equals 11 residues. CDR1 and CDR2 (germline): MNHEY, SMNVEV (reference sequence). The CDR3: CATSDGYEQYF. CDR3 in DNA: TGTGCCACCTCGGACGGATACGAGCAGTACTTC.

The chain couples TRBV19 to TRBJ2-1; TRBD2 aligns across 12 bases. The CDR3 length is 14 residues. The V and J ends lost 1 base and 9 bases, in that order; junction bases with no gene match: 1. Germline V gene sequence: CDR1 LNHDA, CDR2 SQIVND (reference sequence). CDR3 residues: CASSIATSGSEQFF. DNA of the CDR3: TGTGCCAGTAGTATAGCGACTAGCGGGAGTGAGCAGTTCTTC.